A single sample gave rise to the 23 T cell receptor beta chains below, sequenced in a study of human T cells and chemical hapten exposure. Specified time point: patch test 2, 6 weeks after DPC sensitization. Described treatment: therapeutic diphenylcyclopropenone sensitization with weekly scalp DPC. Each CDR3 protein gets one entry after TCRdb re-called the RACE reads with MiXCR. The repertoire holds tens of thousands of distinct CDR3 sequences, with 11% as singletons. The specimen comprised whole blood, sampled in connection with sensitization to the hapten diphenylcyclopropenone (DPC). Receptors originate from a man aged 40-50 years with alopecia areata. Some clones in this sample may be carry-over from other donors' samples.

A few counts support this clonotype. The rearrangement links TRBV4-1 to TRBJ2-2; no firm D call. This CDR3 region has 13 residues. Trimming took off 3 bases at V and 6 bases at J, with 8 bases between the two ends. Looked up from germline, CDR1 is MGHRA and CDR2 is YSYEKL. Written as DNA, the CDR3 is TGCGCCAGCAGCCAGACACCTCCCGGGGAGCTGTTTTTT. The encoded protein is CASSQTPPGELFF.

V gene TRBV27 combines with J gene TRBJ1-4; a weak D match, TRBD1 (6 bases). Trimming took off 3 bases at V and 4 bases at J, with 12 bases between the two ends. The germline V gene has CDR1 MNHEY and CDR2 SMNVEV (reference sequence). The CDR3 is 15 amino acids. CDR3 sequence (DNA): TGTGCCAGCAGTTTCGGGGGGGCCCTTAATGAAAAACTGTTTTTT. This codes for CASSFGGALNEKLFF. Full variable domain (rest looked up from reference TRBV27 and TRBJ1-4): EAQVTQNPRYLITVTGKKLTVTCSQNMNHEYMSWYRQDPGLGLRQIYYSMNVEVTDKGDVPEGYKVSRKEKRNFPLILESPSPNQTSLYFCASSFGGALNEKLFFGSGTQLSVL.

For the CDR3, the DNA is TGCGCCAGCAGCTTGGGAGGGCTGGACCTGAACGAGCAGTACTTC. It codes for CASSLGGLDLNEQYF. This chain connects TRBV5-1 to TRBJ2-7, with D perhaps matching TRBD2 (5 bases). Germline CDR1 is SGHRS and CDR2 is YFSETQ. Deletions cut 0 bases from V and 5 bases from J, with 15 bases between. This CDR3 contains 15 residues.

This chain joins TRBV4-3 and TRBJ2-5; D gene uncertain. Germline V CDR1 and CDR2: LGHNA, YSLEER. V was trimmed by 4 bases and J by 5 bases, leaving 20 bases between them. The CDR3 runs to 16 residues. CDR3 DNA sequence: TGCGCCAGCAGCCTCCTTCTGGGGTTTGTTATTGAGACCCAGTACTTC. Its translation is CASSLLLGFVIETQYF.

This chain links TRBV12-3 or TRBV12-4 with TRBJ2-7, with D perhaps assigned TRBD1 or TRBD2 (5 bases each). Trimming cost V 5 bases and J 4 bases, with 15 bases left between them. This CDR3 comprises 14 residues. DNA for the CDR3: TGTGCCAGCAGTCGGGGCGTTCGCGAATACGAGCAGTACTTC. The encoded protein is CASSRGVREYEQYF.

This rearrangement joins TRBV6-5 to TRBJ2-3; 9 nucleotides align to TRBD2. V lost 8 bases, J lost 6 bases, and 6 bases stayed unmatched. This CDR3 is 13 amino acids long. CDR1 and CDR2 from the germline V gene are MNHEY and SVGAGI. The CDR3 loop reads CASVPSGRDTQYF. In DNA, the CDR3 is TGTGCCAGCGTGCCGAGCGGGAGGGATACGCAGTATTTT.

This clonotype has a handful of counts. The chain employs TRBV28 and TRBJ1-2; 9 bases agree with TRBD1. CDR1 MDHEN and CDR2 SYDVKM come from the germline V gene. J gave up 8 bases and V 6 bases, and 7 bases lay outside the gene matches. The CDR3 contains 13 residues. CDR3 residues: CASSSTGGRGYTF. Here the CDR3 DNA reads TGTGCCAGCAGCAGTACAGGGGGCCGAGGCTACACCTTC.

This clonotype came up many times. The chain uses TRBV6-5 and TRBJ1-2, with D uncertain. Germline lookup yields CDR1 MNHEY and CDR2 SVGAGI. With 6 bases removed from V and 5 bases from J, the gap between germline ends came to 22 bases. The CDR3 extends over 16 amino acids. The CDR3 is CASRVGTSGSNYGYTF. The CDR3 nucleotides read TGTGCCAGCAGGGTCGGAACCAGCGGGTCGAATTATGGCTACACCTTC.

V gene TRBV28 combines with J gene TRBJ2-3; D might be TRBD2 (5 bases). V shed 5 bases and J shed 5 bases, with 17 bases lying between them. CDR1 is MDHEN, CDR2 SYDVKM, per germline. This CDR3 has 15 residues. The CDR3, as DNA: TGTGCCAGCAGTCCCCGCGGAGGTTCGGGAGATACGCAGTATTTT. Residues: CASSPRGGSGDTQYF.

V gene TRBV10-3 combines with J gene TRBJ2-3; D may be TRBD1 or TRBD2 (5 bases each). This CDR3 has 16 amino acids. Germline CDR1 reads ENHRY; CDR2 reads SYGVKD. Trimming pared 6 bases from V and 2 bases from J, leaving 18 bases between. CDR3 sequence reads: CAISVVGGAATDTQYF. The CDR3 nucleotides read TGTGCCATCAGCGTAGTTGGGGGAGCCGCCACAGATACGCAGTATTTT.

The sample holds many counts of this clonotype. The chain joins TRBV6-2 or TRBV6-3 to TRBJ1-1, with D uncertain. The CDR3 has 12 amino acids. Deletions cut 2 bases from V and 3 bases from J, with 4 bases between. Germline V CDR1 and CDR2: MNHEY, SVGEGT. In DNA, the CDR3 is TGTGCCAGCAGTTACCCTTACACTGAAGCTTTCTTT. Translation: CASSYPYTEAFF.

This clonotype was found many times. The CDR3 DNA follows: TGTGCCAGCGGGGACAGTAGCTCCTACGAGCAGTACGTC. As protein: CASGDSSSYEQYV. The chain joins TRBV7-9 to TRBJ2-7; 7 bases map to TRBD1. J gave up 0 bases and V 8 bases, and 4 bases lay outside the gene matches. Germline V gene sequence: CDR1 SEHNR, CDR2 FQNEAQ (reference sequence). CDR3 length equals 13 residues.

This clonotype occurred many times. The V and J genes are TRBV21-1 and TRBJ2-5; TRBD1, as called in the table, went unchecked against the DNA. TRBV21-1 is a listed pseudogene. The CDR3 spans 12 residues. The CDR3 coding sequence is TGTGCCAGCAGCAAAGACGGGGCGCCCCAGTACTTC. Its protein product is CASSKDGAPQYF.

This clonotype was observed a few times. The rearrangement joins TRBV14 to TRBJ1-1; no firm D call. CDR1 is SGHDN, CDR2 FVKESK, per germline. This CDR3 region has 13 residues. V was pared by 5 bases and J by 2 bases, with 9 bases between. CDR3 protein: CASSAGSNTEAFF. The CDR3 DNA sequence: TGTGCCAGCAGCGCTGGGAGTAACACTGAAGCTTTCTTT. The variable domain in full, completed from reference TRBV14 and TRBJ1-1, reads EAGVTQFPSHSVIEKGQTVTLRCDPISGHDNLYWYRRVMGKEIKFLLHFVKESKQDESGMPNNRFLAERTGGTYSTLKVQPAELEDSGVYFCASSAGSNTEAFFGQGTRLTVV.

This clonotype was recorded a few times. The rearrangement uses TRBV20-1 and TRBJ2-1; 9 bases match TRBD2. The V segment lost 3 bases and the J segment 5 bases; nucleotides outside the gene matches: 5. Germline V gene lookup returns CDR1 DFQATT and CDR2 SNEGSKA (reference sequence). This CDR3 is 14 amino acids long. The chain's CDR3 is CSASLAGINNEQFF. The CDR3 bases are TGCAGTGCTAGTCTAGCGGGAATAAACAATGAGCAGTTCTTC.

The CDR3 nucleotides read TGTGCCAGCAGTAACCCCGGGCCAGGCCATGAGCAGTTCTTC. Its protein product is CASSNPGPGHEQFF. The rearrangement uses TRBV6-5 and TRBJ2-1; no clear D. This CDR3 is built from 14 residues. CDR1 is MNHEY, CDR2 SVGAGI, per germline. V lost 5 bases, J lost 8 bases, and 16 bases lay in between.

The chain combines TRBV12-3 or TRBV12-4 with TRBJ2-2; D call uncertain. V dropped 2 bases and J dropped 1 base, with 11 bases sitting between them. This CDR3 comprises 16 residues. The CDR3 sequence: CASSLMVLGNTGELFF. Written as DNA, the CDR3 is TGTGCCAGCAGTTTAATGGTTTTGGGGAACACCGGGGAGCTGTTTTTT.

The CDR3 nucleotides read TGCAGTGCTAGGTTTTGGGGTTCAGAAGAAAAACTGTTTTTT. Its protein product is CSARFWGSEEKLFF. The chain is built from TRBV20-1 and TRBJ1-4, with D uncertain. Germline CDR1 and CDR2: DFQATT and SNEGSKA (reference sequence). CDR3 length: 14 residues. V was pared by 3 bases and J by 8 bases, with 16 bases between.

This clonotype was recorded at least ten times. The chain carries TRBV4-3 and TRBJ1-6, with 8 bases identical to TRBD1. Unmatched junction bases numbered 8, after V lost 0 bases and J lost 10 bases. This CDR3 is built from 16 residues. Looked up from germline, CDR1 is LGHNA and CDR2 is YSLEER. The CDR3 sequence: CASSQDTGGAKSPLHF. The CDR3 bases are TGCGCCAGCAGCCAAGACACAGGGGGGGCGAAATCACCCCTCCACTTT.

The rearrangement uses TRBV20-1 and TRBJ2-7; TRBD2 might be the D (5 bases). Germline V gives CDR1 DFQATT, CDR2 SNEGSKA (reference sequence). CDR3 length: 13 amino acids. Trimming pared 5 bases from V and 3 bases from J, leaving 14 bases between. The CDR3 region is CSARRVGNYEQYF. The CDR3 nucleotides read TGCAGTGCTCGCAGAGTCGGGAACTACGAGCAGTACTTC.

The chain is built from TRBV12-3 or TRBV12-4 and TRBJ2-3; D tentatively reads TRBD1 or TRBD2 (5 bases each). The length of the CDR3 is 14 residues. The V and J ends lost 4 bases and 4 bases respectively, with 12 bases between them. The CDR3 DNA sequence: TGTGCCAGCAGTTCCGGGGCTTTGGCAGATACGCAGTATTTT. Amino acid sequence: CASSSGALADTQYF.

This clonotype occurred many times. The chain recombines TRBV6-5 with TRBJ1-2, with TRBD1 as a possible D gene (6 bases). Germline V gene data show CDR1 as MNHEY and CDR2 as SVGAGI. V was shortened by 6 bases and J by 4 bases, with 12 bases between the two germline ends. This CDR3 is 13 amino acids long. The CDR3 DNA reads as TGTGCCAGCAGACCCACAGGGCTCTATGGCTACACCTTC. Amino acid sequence: CASRPTGLYGYTF.

This clonotype was counted only a few times. This chain uses TRBV6-2 or TRBV6-3 with TRBJ2-2; 13 bases align to TRBD2. The germline V gene has CDR1 MNHEY and CDR2 SVGEGT. The V segment lost 10 bases and the J segment 6 bases; nucleotides outside the gene matches: 2. The CDR3 length is 13 residues. CDR3 region: CATGLAGAGELFF. The CDR3 region has the DNA TGTGCCACCGGACTAGCGGGAGCCGGGGAGCTGTTTTTT.